This T cell receptor (beta chain) was recovered during a study of Tregs in tolerant kidney transplant recipients. Before regulatory T cell sorting, thawed PBMCs rested overnight at 37°C in 200 to 250 IU/ml IL-2. The table came from immunoSEQ multiplex PCR; TCRdb's copy has only in-frame clones and leaves some out. The data hold roughly 45,000 clones, with about 90% observed a single time. The sample taken for sequencing was Tregs from blood. This receptor was taken from a human donor in good health.

In nucleotides, the CDR3 is TGCGCCAGCAGCTTATGGAGGGCGGACACTGAAGCTTTCTTT. It is translated as CASSLWRADTEAFF. The chain uses TRBV5-1 and TRBJ1-1; D not certain. Looked up from germline, CDR1 is SGHRS and CDR2 is YFSETQ. V shed 2 bases and J shed 3 bases, with 11 bases lying between them. The CDR3 spans 14 residues.